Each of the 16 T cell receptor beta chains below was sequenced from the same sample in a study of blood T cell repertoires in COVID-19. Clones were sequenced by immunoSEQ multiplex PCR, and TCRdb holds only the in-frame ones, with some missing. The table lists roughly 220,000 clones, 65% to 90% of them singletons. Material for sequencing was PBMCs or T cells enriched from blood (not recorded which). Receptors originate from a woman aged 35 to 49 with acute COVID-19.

The CDR3 loop reads CASSPSGRVNGEQYF. CDR3 nucleotides: TGCGCCAGCAGCCCAAGCGGGAGAGTAAATGGCGAGCAGTACTTC. The rearrangement joins TRBV5-1 to TRBJ2-7; TRBD2 aligns across 8 bases. The CDR3 spans 15 residues. Germline V gene sequence: CDR1 SGHRS, CDR2 YFSETQ. The junction had 12 bases not matched to a gene; V was cut back by 4 bases and J by 6 bases.

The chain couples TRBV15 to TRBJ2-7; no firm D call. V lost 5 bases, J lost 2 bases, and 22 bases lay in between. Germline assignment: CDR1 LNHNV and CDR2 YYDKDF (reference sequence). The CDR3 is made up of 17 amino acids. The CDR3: CATSRVSSWVAPYEQYF. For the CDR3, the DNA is TGTGCCACCAGCCGCGTCTCCTCTTGGGTAGCCCCCTACGAGCAGTACTTC.

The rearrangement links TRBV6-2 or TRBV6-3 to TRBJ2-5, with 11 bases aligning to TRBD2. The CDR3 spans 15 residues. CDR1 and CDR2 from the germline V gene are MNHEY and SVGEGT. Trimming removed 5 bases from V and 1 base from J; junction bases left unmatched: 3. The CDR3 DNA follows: TGTGCCAGCAGTCCGGGACTAGCGGTCCAAGAGACCCAGTACTTC. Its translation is CASSPGLAVQETQYF.

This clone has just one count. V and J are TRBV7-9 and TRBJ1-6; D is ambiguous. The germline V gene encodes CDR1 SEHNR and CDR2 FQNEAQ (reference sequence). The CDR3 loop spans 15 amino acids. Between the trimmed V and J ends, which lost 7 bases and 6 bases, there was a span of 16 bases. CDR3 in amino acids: CASTSASGFNSPLHF. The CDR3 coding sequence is TGTGCCAGCACTTCCGCGTCGGGGTTTAATTCACCCCTCCACTTT.

CDR3 loop: CASSPGVGDMRELFF. In nucleotides, the CDR3 is TGTGCCAGCAGCCCGGGGGTGGGGGATATGCGGGAGCTGTTTTTT. The chain joins TRBV11-2 to TRBJ2-2, with a possible D match to TRBD2 (6 bases). The ends were cut back, 5 bases at V and 9 bases at J, with 19 bases in the middle. Germline-derived CDR1 and CDR2 are SGHAT and FQNNGV. This CDR3 region has 15 residues.

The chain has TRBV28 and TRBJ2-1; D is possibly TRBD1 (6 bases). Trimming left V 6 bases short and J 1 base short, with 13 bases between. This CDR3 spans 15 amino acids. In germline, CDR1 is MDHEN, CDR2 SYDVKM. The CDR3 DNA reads TGTGCCAGCAGGCTAGACAGGAGTTCCTACAATGAGCAGTTCTTC. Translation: CASRLDRSSYNEQFF. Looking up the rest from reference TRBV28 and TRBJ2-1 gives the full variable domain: DVKVTQSSRYLVKRTGEKVFLECVQDMDHENMFWYRQDPGLGLRLIYFSYDVKMKEKGDIPEGYSVSREKKERFSLILESASTNQTSMYLCASRLDRSSYNEQFFGPGTRLTVL.

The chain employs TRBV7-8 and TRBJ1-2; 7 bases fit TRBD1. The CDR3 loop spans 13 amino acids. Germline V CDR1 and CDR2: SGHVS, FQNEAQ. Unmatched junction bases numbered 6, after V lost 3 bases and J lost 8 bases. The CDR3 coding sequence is TGTGCCAGCAGCTTGGGACAGAGGCAAGGCTACACCTTC. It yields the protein CASSLGQRQGYTF.

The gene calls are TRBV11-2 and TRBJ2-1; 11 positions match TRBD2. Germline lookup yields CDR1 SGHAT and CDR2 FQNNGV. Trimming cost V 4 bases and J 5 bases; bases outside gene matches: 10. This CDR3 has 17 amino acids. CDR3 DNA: TGTGCCAGCAGCTCGCCCAGACTAGCGGGACAACACAATGAGCAGTTCTTC. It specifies CASSSPRLAGQHNEQFF. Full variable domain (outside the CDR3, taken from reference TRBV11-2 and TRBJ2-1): EAGVAQSPRYKIIEKRQSVAFWCNPISGHATLYWYQQILGQGPKLLIQFQNNGVVDDSQLPKDRFSAERLKGVDSTLKIQPAKLEDSAVYLCASSSPRLAGQHNEQFFGPGTRLTVL.

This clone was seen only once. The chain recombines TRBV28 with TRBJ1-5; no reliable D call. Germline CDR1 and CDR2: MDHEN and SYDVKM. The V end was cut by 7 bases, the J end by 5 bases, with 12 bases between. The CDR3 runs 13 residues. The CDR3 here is CASISGIDQPQHF. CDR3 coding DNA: TGTGCCAGCATTTCCGGGATCGATCAGCCCCAGCATTTT.

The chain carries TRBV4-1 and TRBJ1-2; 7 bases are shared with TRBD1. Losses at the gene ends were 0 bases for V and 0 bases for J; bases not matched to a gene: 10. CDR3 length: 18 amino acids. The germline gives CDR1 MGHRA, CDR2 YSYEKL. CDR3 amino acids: CASSQERDSTRSNYGYTF. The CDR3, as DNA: TGCGCCAGCAGCCAAGAAAGGGACAGCACGCGCTCTAACTATGGCTACACCTTC.

The CDR3 region has the DNA TGTGCCAGCAGCTTCGGAGAGATGAACACTGAAGCTTTCTTT. As protein: CASSFGEMNTEAFF. V usage is TRBV7-9 and J usage is TRBJ1-1; D is uncertain. The CDR3 spans 14 residues. Germline V CDR1 and CDR2: SEHNR, FQNEAQ (reference sequence). The V gene lost 3 bases and the J gene lost 0 bases, with 8 bases spanning the gap. Full variable domain (remainder filled in from reference TRBV7-9 and TRBJ1-1): DTGVSQNPRHKITKRGQNVTFRCDPISEHNRLYWYRQTLGQGPEFLTYFQNEAQLEKSRLLSDRFSAERPKGSFSTLEIQRTEQGDSAMYLCASSFGEMNTEAFFGQGTRLTVV.

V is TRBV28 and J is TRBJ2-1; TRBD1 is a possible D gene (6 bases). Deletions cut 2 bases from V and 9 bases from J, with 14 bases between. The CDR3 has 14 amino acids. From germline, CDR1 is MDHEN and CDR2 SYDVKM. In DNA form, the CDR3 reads TGTGCCAGCAGTTTAGGGGGCCCCAGGGGTGAGCAGTTCTTC. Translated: CASSLGGPRGEQFF.

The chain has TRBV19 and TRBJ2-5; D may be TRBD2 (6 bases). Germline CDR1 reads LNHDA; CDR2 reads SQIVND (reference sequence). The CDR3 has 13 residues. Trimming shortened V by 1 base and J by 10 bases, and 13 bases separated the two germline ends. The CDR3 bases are TGTGCCAGTAGTATAGGGAACCTCGGGAGCCAGTACTTC. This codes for CASSIGNLGSQYF.

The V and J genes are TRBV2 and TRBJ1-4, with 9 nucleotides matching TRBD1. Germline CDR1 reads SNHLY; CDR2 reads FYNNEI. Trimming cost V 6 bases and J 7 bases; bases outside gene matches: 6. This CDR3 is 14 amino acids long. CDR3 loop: CASRDRGVGEKLFF. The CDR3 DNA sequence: TGTGCCAGCAGGGACAGGGGAGTAGGTGAAAAACTGTTTTTT.

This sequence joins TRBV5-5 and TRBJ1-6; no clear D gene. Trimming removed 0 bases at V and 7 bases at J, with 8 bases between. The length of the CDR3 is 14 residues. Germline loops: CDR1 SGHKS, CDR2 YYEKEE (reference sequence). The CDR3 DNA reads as TGTGCCAGCAGCTTGGGCACAGCCAATTCACCCCTCCACTTT. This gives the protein CASSLGTANSPLHF.

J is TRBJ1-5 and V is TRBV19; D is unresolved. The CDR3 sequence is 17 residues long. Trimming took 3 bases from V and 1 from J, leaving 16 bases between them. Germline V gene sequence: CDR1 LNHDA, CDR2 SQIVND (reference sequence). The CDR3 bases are TGTGCCAGTAGTATTCTGAGGGTGACCGCGAGCAATCAGCCCCAGCATTTT. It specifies CASSILRVTASNQPQHF. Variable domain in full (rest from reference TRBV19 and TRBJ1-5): DGGITQSPKYLFRKEGQNVTLSCEQNLNHDAMYWYRQDPGQGLRLIYYSQIVNDFQKGDIAEGYSVSREKKESFPLTVTSAQKNPTAFYLCASSILRVTASNQPQHFGDGTRLSIL.